This T cell receptor (beta chain) was sequenced for a study of shared clonotypes between healthy human individuals. The assay was immunoSEQ multiplex PCR, and TCRdb's table has in-frame clones only and misses some. The sample shows about 2 million clones, over 85% of them seen only once. Partitioning of CD4+ cells yielded a CD45RA+ naive subset and a CD45RA-negative memory subset. Between the trimmed V and J ends, which lost 11 bases and 4 bases, there was a span of 18 bases. This CDR3 comprises 14 residues. Germline values: CDR1 MNHNS, CDR2 SASEGT. J is TRBJ1-5 and V is TRBV6-1; D is possibly TRBD1 (5 bases). The TCR sequence derives from a man between 18 and 35 years old in good health. Specimen: naive CD4+ T cells sorted from blood. Subset in this sample: CD45RA+ positively selected. The CDR3 region is CAAGEGMRNQPQHF. DNA of the CDR3: TGTGCCGCGGGGGAGGGTATGAGAAATCAGCCCCAGCATTTT.